This is a list of T cell receptor beta chains from one sample in a study of low-dose radiotherapy and immunotherapy resistance in tumors. Each CDR3 protein is one row after TCRdb ran MiXCR on the reads. The sample carries just over 90,000 distinct CDR3 sequences, more than 20% recorded once. The material sequenced was PBMCs, taken after low-dose radiotherapy plus immunotherapy. Source of these receptors: a female donor with ovarian cancer. Each CDR3 is given with its conserved first and last residue. Fields, in order: clone size, D gene, J gene, CDR3 length, V gene, CDR3 protein, CDR3 DNA. A D gene is named only where the DNA matches it firmly. Some rows have no size entry. The others give once, few or many, or a class for an expanded clone.

>many|TRBD1|TRBJ1-1|13|TRBV29-1
CSGHWTGNTEAFF
TGCAGCGGCCATTGGACAGGGAACACTGAAGCTTTCTTT
>many|.|TRBJ1-5|14|TRBV4-1
CASSQDHWGSPHRF
TGCGCCAGCAGCCAAGATCATTGGGGCAGCCCCCACCGTTTT
>.|TRBD2|TRBJ2-2|19|TRBV23-1
CASSPTGLAGSGDTGELFF
TGCGCCAGCAGCCCGACGGGACTAGCGGGGTCCGGAGACACCGGGGAGCTGTTTTTT
>.|TRBD2|TRBJ2-5|13|TRBV30
CAWTPGGEGAQYF
TGTGCCTGGACCCCGGGGGGGGAAGGTGCCCAGTACTTC
>.|TRBD1|TRBJ2-5|17|TRBV7-3
CASSLSRDRDRKETQYF
TGTGCCAGCAGCTTAAGCCGGGACAGGGACCGAAAAGAGACCCAGTACTTC
>many|.|TRBJ1-6|15|TRBV14
CASSQVRATNSPLHF
TGTGCCAGCAGCCAAGTACGGGCCACTAATTCACCCCTCCACTTT
>many|TRBD1|TRBJ1-2|15|TRBV5-1
CASSLAADRGSGYTF
TGCGCCAGCAGCTTGGCCGCGGACAGGGGTTCTGGCTACACCTTC
>many|.|TRBJ1-1|13|TRBV4-1
CASSPIWSTEAFF
TGCGCCAGCAGCCCTATTTGGAGCACTGAAGCTTTCTTT
>many|.|TRBJ1-5|14|TRBV12-3/TRBV12-4
CASSPNKVNQPQHF
TGTGCCAGCAGTCCGAACAAGGTCAATCAGCCCCAGCATTTT
>.|.|TRBJ1-1|14|TRBV18
CASSPRGGGGEAFF
TGTGCCAGCTCACCCCGAGGGGGTGGCGGTGAAGCTTTCTTT
>.|.|TRBJ2-6|15|TRBV6-2/TRBV6-3
CASSEKSSGANVLTF
TGTGCCAGCAGTGAAAAGAGCTCTGGGGCCAACGTCCTGACTTTC
>.|TRBD1|TRBJ2-5|14|TRBV20-1
CSATGTGYQETQYF
TGCAGTGCTACTGGGACAGGGTACCAAGAGACCCAGTACTTC
>many|.|TRBJ2-4|17|TRBV12-3/TRBV12-4
CASSFEYRSGAKNIQYF
TGTGCCAGCAGTTTTGAGTATCGGTCCGGAGCCAAAAACATTCAGTACTTC
>many|TRBD1|TRBJ1-2|14|TRBV5-1
CASTPGDSQVGYTF
TGCGCCAGCACCCCTGGGGACAGTCAAGTTGGCTACACCTTC
>many|.|TRBJ2-2|15|TRBV10-3
CAISDSGRVTGELFF
TGTGCCATCAGTGACTCGGGGCGTGTTACCGGGGAGCTGTTTTTT
>few|.|TRBJ2-3|15|TRBV20-1
CSASPTLPVLDTQYF
TGCAGTGCTTCGCCGACACTACCGGTTCTGGATACGCAGTATTTT
>many|.|TRBJ2-3|14|TRBV20-1
CSAESGTSTDTQYF
TGCAGTGCGGAATCCGGGACTAGCACAGATACGCAGTATTTT
>few|TRBD2|TRBJ2-5|14|TRBV20-1
CSVLAGGPKTDQYF
TGCAGTGTCTTAGCGGGGGGCCCCAAAACGGACCAGTACTTC
>many|TRBD1|TRBJ2-7|15|TRBV7-9
CASSLETGRPYEQYF
TGTGCCAGCAGCTTAGAGACAGGGAGACCCTACGAGCAGTACTTC
>many|TRBD1|TRBJ2-3|15|TRBV5-1
CASSLAGTGYDTQYF
TGCGCCAGCAGCTTGGCCGGGACAGGGTACGATACGCAGTATTTT
>many|TRBD2|TRBJ2-3|15|TRBV5-1
CASSLERGVTDTQYF
TGCGCCAGCAGCTTAGAGCGGGGGGTCACAGATACGCAGTATTTT
>many|TRBD2|TRBJ2-3|12|TRBV2
CASAASGGTQYF
TGTGCCAGCGCCGCTAGCGGAGGTACGCAGTATTTT
>many|.|TRBJ2-2|16|TRBV5-1
CASSLVGSTNTGELFF
TGCGCCAGCAGCTTGGTTGGCAGCACGAACACCGGGGAGCTGTTTTTT
>many|.|TRBJ2-1|17|TRBV3-1
CASGHRVSVEGANEQFF
TGTGCCAGTGGCCACAGGGTCTCGGTGGAAGGGGCCAATGAGCAGTTCTTC